This is a list of T cell receptor beta chains from one sample in a study of CD8 T cells in ankylosing spondylitis. TCRdb re-called the 5' RACE reads with MiXCR, one entry per CDR3 protein. The sample shows about 460,000 distinct CDR3 sequences, less than 6% of them seen only once. Input material: blood, either unsorted or a sorted T cell fraction (not recorded which). The source of these receptors is a male donor with ankylosing spondylitis. CDR3s include the opening cysteine and the closing phenylalanine or tryptophan. Each record gives: J gene, clone size, D gene, V gene, CDR3 DNA, CDR3 protein. D genes are given only for firm matches. Expanded clones get a size class; other rows say once, few or many, or leave the size out.

J gene: TRBJ2-3; clone size: .; D gene: .; V gene: TRBV5-1; CDR3 DNA: TGCGCCAGCAGGGGGTCGGGATCAGGAGATACGCAGTATTTT; CDR3 protein: CASRGSGSGDTQYF
J gene: TRBJ1-6; clone size: many; D gene: TRBD1; V gene: TRBV4-3; CDR3 DNA: TGCGCCAGCAGCCAAGGACCAGGACAGGGGCGTTCACCCCTCCACTTT; CDR3 protein: CASSQGPGQGRSPLHF
J gene: TRBJ2-4; clone size: .; D gene: .; V gene: TRBV7-9; CDR3 DNA: TGTGCCAGCAGCTCAACACCAGCGGTGTCCCCAAAAAACATTCAGTACTTC; CDR3 protein: CASSSTPAVSPKNIQYF
J gene: TRBJ2-7; clone size: .; D gene: .; V gene: TRBV7-2; CDR3 DNA: TGTGCCAGCAGCTCAAATGGAGCTTTCGCCGAGCAGTACTTC; CDR3 protein: CASSSNGAFAEQYF
J gene: TRBJ2-1; clone size: many; D gene: .; V gene: TRBV27; CDR3 DNA: TGTGCCAGCAGTTTAGGTGGCCTAGTCACTAATGAGCAGTTCTTC; CDR3 protein: CASSLGGLVTNEQFF
J gene: TRBJ1-5; clone size: many; D gene: TRBD1; V gene: TRBV15; CDR3 DNA: TGTGCCACCAGCAGGGCGACAGGGGCAGGTGGGGGGCCCCAGCATTTT; CDR3 protein: CATSRATGAGGGPQHF
J gene: TRBJ1-5; clone size: many; D gene: TRBD1; V gene: TRBV7-2; CDR3 DNA: TGTGCCAGCAGCCCACAGGGGTTCAATCAGCCCCAGCATTTT; CDR3 protein: CASSPQGFNQPQHF
J gene: TRBJ1-3; clone size: many; D gene: .; V gene: TRBV10-3; CDR3 DNA: TGTGCCATCAGTGAGGCAGTCCCCTCTGGAAACACCATATATTTT; CDR3 protein: CAISEAVPSGNTIYF
J gene: TRBJ1-1; clone size: many; D gene: .; V gene: TRBV6-1; CDR3 DNA: TGTGCCAGCAGTCCAGGGTTACGAACTGAAGCTTTCTTT; CDR3 protein: CASSPGLRTEAFF
J gene: TRBJ2-1; clone size: few; D gene: TRBD2; V gene: TRBV7-2; CDR3 DNA: TGTGCCAGCAGCTTAGTTAGCGGGAACTACAATGAGCAGTTCTTC; CDR3 protein: CASSLVSGNYNEQFF
J gene: TRBJ2-7; clone size: .; D gene: TRBD1; V gene: TRBV20-1; CDR3 DNA: TGCAGTGCTAGAGATCCCGGAGGCGGAGCAGGGGGCAGGTACGAGCAGTACTTC; CDR3 protein: CSARDPGGGAGGRYEQYF
J gene: TRBJ2-5; clone size: many; D gene: .; V gene: TRBV7-9; CDR3 DNA: TGTGCCAGCAGCCGCCTCTTAGCAGGCCTCCAAGAGACCCAGTACTTC; CDR3 protein: CASSRLLAGLQETQYF
J gene: TRBJ2-1; clone size: many; D gene: .; V gene: TRBV29-1; CDR3 DNA: TGCAGCGTCACCGGGATAACCAATGAGCAGTTCTTC; CDR3 protein: CSVTGITNEQFF
J gene: TRBJ1-4; clone size: many; D gene: .; V gene: TRBV12-3/TRBV12-4; CDR3 DNA: TGTGCCAGCAGTTTAAGCCCGTGGGGGCCGGGTGAAAAACTGTTTTTT; CDR3 protein: CASSLSPWGPGEKLFF
J gene: TRBJ2-1; clone size: many; D gene: TRBD2; V gene: TRBV28; CDR3 DNA: TGTGCCAGCAGTTCCTGGGAGGGGAACTCCTACAATGAGCAGTTCTTC; CDR3 protein: CASSSWEGNSYNEQFF
J gene: TRBJ2-2; clone size: many; D gene: TRBD2; V gene: TRBV5-6; CDR3 DNA: TGTGCCAGCAGCTTGGGACTAGCGATTTCCACCGGGGAGCTGTTTTTT; CDR3 protein: CASSLGLAISTGELFF
J gene: TRBJ2-5; clone size: many; D gene: TRBD2; V gene: TRBV7-2; CDR3 DNA: TGTGCCAGCAGCATGGGACTAGTAGAAGAGACCCAGTACTTC; CDR3 protein: CASSMGLVEETQYF
J gene: TRBJ2-1; clone size: many; D gene: .; V gene: TRBV7-9; CDR3 DNA: TGTGCCAGCAGCAACGCGGGGAGCAATGAGCAGTTCTTC; CDR3 protein: CASSNAGSNEQFF
J gene: TRBJ2-7; clone size: many; D gene: .; V gene: TRBV20-1; CDR3 DNA: TGCAGTGCTAGGAGGCAGGACTCCTACGAGCAGTACTTC; CDR3 protein: CSARRQDSYEQYF
J gene: TRBJ2-5; clone size: few; D gene: .; V gene: TRBV5-1; CDR3 DNA: TGCGCCAGCAGCCCCACAGGGATAGAGACCCAGTACTTC; CDR3 protein: CASSPTGIETQYF
J gene: TRBJ2-3; clone size: many; D gene: .; V gene: TRBV6-2/TRBV6-3; CDR3 DNA: TGTGCCAGCAGTTGGTCCGGTTCTAGCACAGATACGCAGTATTTT; CDR3 protein: CASSWSGSSTDTQYF
J gene: TRBJ1-1; clone size: .; D gene: .; V gene: TRBV4-1; CDR3 DNA: TGCGCCAGCAGCCAAGTTATGGTGGTAGGATTCCTCGGAGCTTTCTTT; CDR3 protein: CASSQVMVVGFLGAFF
J gene: TRBJ2-1; clone size: many; D gene: TRBD2; V gene: TRBV20-1; CDR3 DNA: TGCAGTGCCTTCCACGGAAGGCGGGGGGCCCGGGGTGAGCAGTTCTTC; CDR3 protein: CSAFHGRRGARGEQFF
J gene: TRBJ2-7; clone size: .; D gene: .; V gene: TRBV28; CDR3 DNA: TGTGCCAGCAGCCTTAGGGGTGGGGCCCGAGAAAGGGCCTACGAGCAGTACTTC; CDR3 protein: CASSLRGGARERAYEQYF
J gene: TRBJ2-2; clone size: .; D gene: .; V gene: TRBV3-1; CDR3 DNA: TGTGCCAGCAGCCAAGATATGACATACGGGGAGCTGTTTTTT; CDR3 protein: CASSQDMTYGELFF
J gene: TRBJ2-1; clone size: many; D gene: TRBD2; V gene: TRBV2; CDR3 DNA: TGTGCCAGCAGCTCCGGGGTAGCGGGAGGTGATAATGAGCAGTTCTTC; CDR3 protein: CASSSGVAGGDNEQFF
J gene: TRBJ2-7; clone size: .; D gene: .; V gene: TRBV14; CDR3 DNA: TGTGCCAGCAGCCAAGACCCAAGGGGGGGCTACGAGCAGTACTTC; CDR3 protein: CASSQDPRGGYEQYF
J gene: TRBJ2-4; clone size: few; D gene: .; V gene: TRBV11-2; CDR3 DNA: TGTGCCAGCAATCCGGGACTGGCCCTAAACATTCAGTACTTC; CDR3 protein: CASNPGLALNIQYF
J gene: TRBJ2-5; clone size: many; D gene: TRBD1; V gene: TRBV15; CDR3 DNA: TGTGCCACCAGCAGGGGAAAAACAGGGGGCGAAGAGACCCAGTACTTC; CDR3 protein: CATSRGKTGGEETQYF
J gene: TRBJ2-7; clone size: many; D gene: .; V gene: TRBV20-1; CDR3 DNA: TGCAGTGCTAGAGATTCGTTCGGCAGGGCGTACTTC; CDR3 protein: CSARDSFGRAYF
J gene: TRBJ2-5; clone size: few; D gene: .; V gene: TRBV24-1; CDR3 DNA: TGTGCCACCAGTGATTTGCACCCGAGGGGACGACGAGAGACCCAGTACTTC; CDR3 protein: CATSDLHPRGRRETQYF
J gene: TRBJ2-1; clone size: many; D gene: TRBD1; V gene: TRBV4-2; CDR3 DNA: TGTGCCAGCAGCCAGGTTACAGGGGGCTCCTACAATGAGCAGTTCTTC; CDR3 protein: CASSQVTGGSYNEQFF
J gene: TRBJ2-1; clone size: .; D gene: TRBD2; V gene: TRBV10-3; CDR3 DNA: TGTGCCATCAGTGAGTCCTTTAGCGGGGTAGGCAATGAGCAGTTCTTC; CDR3 protein: CAISESFSGVGNEQFF
J gene: TRBJ2-7; clone size: many; D gene: TRBD1; V gene: TRBV10-3; CDR3 DNA: TGTGCCATCAGTGAGCCAGGGACAGGGATCTACGAGCAGTACTTC; CDR3 protein: CAISEPGTGIYEQYF
J gene: TRBJ1-6; clone size: many; D gene: .; V gene: TRBV6-2/TRBV6-3; CDR3 DNA: TGTGCCAGCAGTTCGGGGGATAATTCACCCCTCCACTTT; CDR3 protein: CASSSGDNSPLHF
J gene: TRBJ1-2; clone size: many; D gene: .; V gene: TRBV12-3/TRBV12-4; CDR3 DNA: TGTGCCAGCAGTCCCGGCCTGGCATATGGCTACACCTTC; CDR3 protein: CASSPGLAYGYTF
J gene: TRBJ1-1; clone size: many; D gene: .; V gene: TRBV6-1; CDR3 DNA: TGTGCCAGCAGCCAAGGGATTTCACAAGCTTTCTTT; CDR3 protein: CASSQGISQAFF
J gene: TRBJ2-1; clone size: many; D gene: TRBD2; V gene: TRBV20-1; CDR3 DNA: TGCAGTGCTAGAGATAGTCTAGCGGGAGGAGTATGGTTCTTC; CDR3 protein: CSARDSLAGGVWFF
J gene: TRBJ2-1; clone size: many; D gene: TRBD2; V gene: TRBV20-1; CDR3 DNA: TGCAGTGCTAGAGATTCTAGCGGGGAGAGCTCCTACAATGAGCAGTTCTTC; CDR3 protein: CSARDSSGESSYNEQFF
J gene: TRBJ2-2; clone size: many; D gene: .; V gene: TRBV11-2; CDR3 DNA: TGTGCCAGCAGCTCGCGCCCCGAGGCCGGGGAGCTGTTTTTT; CDR3 protein: CASSSRPEAGELFF
J gene: TRBJ2-7; clone size: many; D gene: .; V gene: TRBV11-2; CDR3 DNA: TGTGCCAGCAGCTTTCCTCGGACGGAGCTAGACTACGAGCAGTACTTC; CDR3 protein: CASSFPRTELDYEQYF
J gene: TRBJ1-1; clone size: many; D gene: .; V gene: TRBV18; CDR3 DNA: TGTGCCAGCTCACCACTGGGGTTGGGCACTGAAGCTTTCTTT; CDR3 protein: CASSPLGLGTEAFF
J gene: TRBJ2-4; clone size: many; D gene: .; V gene: TRBV11-3; CDR3 DNA: TGTGCCAGCAGCTTAGGAGTGGAGAACATTCAGTACTTC; CDR3 protein: CASSLGVENIQYF
J gene: TRBJ1-1; clone size: many; D gene: .; V gene: TRBV7-3; CDR3 DNA: TGTGCCAGCAGCTCAGGGGCAGGGACTGAAGCTTTCTTT; CDR3 protein: CASSSGAGTEAFF
J gene: TRBJ1-1; clone size: many; D gene: .; V gene: TRBV29-1; CDR3 DNA: TGCAGCGTGTACATCATGAACACTGAAGCTTTCTTT; CDR3 protein: CSVYIMNTEAFF
J gene: TRBJ2-2; clone size: many; D gene: .; V gene: TRBV15; CDR3 DNA: TGTGCCACCAGCAGAGTATACGGCACCGGGGAGCTGTTTTTT; CDR3 protein: CATSRVYGTGELFF
J gene: TRBJ2-2; clone size: many; D gene: TRBD2; V gene: TRBV10-3; CDR3 DNA: TGTGCCATTAGCGGGACGGCGAACACCGGGGAGCTGTTTTTT; CDR3 protein: CAISGTANTGELFF
J gene: TRBJ1-1; clone size: many; D gene: .; V gene: TRBV7-9; CDR3 DNA: TGTGCCAGCAGCTCCCATATGGTTCAGGGGAGGAACACTGAAGCTTTCTTT; CDR3 protein: CASSSHMVQGRNTEAFF
J gene: TRBJ1-1; clone size: many; D gene: .; V gene: TRBV5-1; CDR3 DNA: TGCGCCAGCAGCTTCAGGGTTTTCGACACTGAAGCTTTCTTT; CDR3 protein: CASSFRVFDTEAFF
J gene: TRBJ2-2; clone size: many; D gene: .; V gene: TRBV12-3/TRBV12-4; CDR3 DNA: TGTGCCAGCAGTGGAACGGGGGGCGCGGGTCCTACCGGGGAGCTGTTTTTT; CDR3 protein: CASSGTGGAGPTGELFF
J gene: TRBJ1-4; clone size: many; D gene: TRBD1; V gene: TRBV12-3/TRBV12-4; CDR3 DNA: TGTGCCAGCAGTGGACAGGGAGTAGCCGAAAAACTGTTTTTT; CDR3 protein: CASSGQGVAEKLFF
J gene: TRBJ1-2; clone size: many; D gene: .; V gene: TRBV6-1; CDR3 DNA: TGTGCCAGCAGGTCTACGACCAAAGGCGGCTACACCTTC; CDR3 protein: CASRSTTKGGYTF
J gene: TRBJ2-7; clone size: many; D gene: .; V gene: TRBV29-1; CDR3 DNA: TGCAGCGTAGCAGGACTATACTCGCTCGAGCAGTACTTC; CDR3 protein: CSVAGLYSLEQYF
J gene: TRBJ2-7; clone size: few; D gene: .; V gene: TRBV4-2; CDR3 DNA: TGTGCCAGCAGCCAAGAAACGGGAGTATCTGAGCAGTACTTC; CDR3 protein: CASSQETGVSEQYF